The 4 T cell receptor beta chains below come from one sample, sequenced in a study of blood T cells in healthy people across ages. Through a sample-barcoded 5' primer and a J-beta primer mix, a second PCR was run for roughly 6 to 12 cycles. TCRdb used MiXCR to reprocess the 5' RACE reads, holding one entry per CDR3 protein. Of roughly 730,000 distinct CDR3 sequences in the sample, approximately 53% were seen once. Sequencing used blood. The receptor source for this set is a man aged 35 to 55 in good health.

This sequence joins TRBV11-2 and TRBJ2-4, with TRBD1 matching over 7 bases. V was clipped by 2 bases and J by 0 bases; unmatched bases: 13. The CDR3 has 19 residues. Germline V gene lookup returns CDR1 SGHAT and CDR2 FQNNGV. The CDR3 loop reads CASSLNRGGPGQAKNIQYF. CDR3 in DNA: TGTGCCAGCAGCTTAAACAGGGGCGGACCCGGCCAAGCCAAAAACATTCAGTACTTC.

The V and J genes are TRBV30 and TRBJ1-1; the D is unclear. The CDR3 loop spans 12 amino acids. Germline CDR1 is GTSNPN and CDR2 is SVGIG (reference sequence). V shed 5 bases and J shed 6 bases, with 13 bases lying between them. The CDR3 bases are TGTGCCTGGGCCCCCGGGAGCGCTGAAGCTTTCTTT. Amino acid sequence: CAWAPGSAEAFF.

This clonotype has a single count. The chain uses TRBV20-1 and TRBJ2-5; 14 bases are a match to TRBD2. CDR3 size: 15 residues. V lost 5 bases, J lost 4 bases, and 6 bases stayed unmatched. Germline lookup yields CDR1 DFQATT and CDR2 SNEGSKA (reference sequence). The CDR3 DNA sequence: TGCAGTGCTTCGACTAGCGGGGGGGCCCTAGAGACCCAGTACTTC. Amino acid sequence: CSASTSGGALETQYF.

This clonotype appeared once. As DNA, the CDR3 is TGCGCCAGCGGGAAAGCGGGGAGCACAGATACGCAGTATTTT. It is translated as CASGKAGSTDTQYF. The V and J genes are TRBV4-3 and TRBJ2-3; 7 bases are a match to TRBD2. The CDR3 consists of 14 residues. The V segment lost 8 bases and the J segment 0 bases; nucleotides outside the gene matches: 5. Looked up from germline, CDR1 is LGHNA and CDR2 is YSLEER.